The clone carrying this TCR beta chain has ten or more counts. Patients picked for sequencing had shown CD8+CD57+ cell expansion detected by flow cytometry. The data derive from a study of CD8+CD57+ T cells in acquired aplastic anemia. For CDR3 and TCR beta VDJ profiling, genomic DNA was the template used. TCRdb ran MiXCR on the reads and lists one entry per CDR3 protein. This table has about 180,000 distinct CDR3 sequences, more than 60% appearing once. V trimming: 4 bases; J trimming: 8 bases; junction bases outside the gene matches: 8. Per germline, CDR1 MGHRA and CDR2 YSYEKL. The CDR3 consists of 14 residues.

This clonotype originated in a human donor with aplastic anemia. Sample: sorted CD4+, CD8+, or CD8+CD57+ T cells (not recorded which) from PBMCs. J is TRBJ1-5 and V is TRBV4-1, with 7 bases fitting TRBD1. The CDR3, as DNA: TGCGCCAGCAGCCTGCGACAGGGCCGGGAGCCCCAGCATTTT. It is translated as CASSLRQGREPQHF.